This is a list of T cell receptor beta chains from one sample in a study of siplizumab effects on memory and regulatory T cells. Repertoires were generated with immunoSEQ multiplex PCR, while TCRdb's copy carries only in-frame clones and drops some. There are more than 95,000 clones in the sample; 90% to 95% occur only once, and around 1.5% lies in the top ten. Sequencing was done on a sample of non-Treg CD4+ T cells sorted from blood. The source of these receptors is a human donor in good health. CDR3s include the opening cysteine and the closing phenylalanine or tryptophan. A D gene is named only where the DNA matches it firmly. Only some rows state a clone size, as once, few, many or a class for expanded clones.

clone size: NA; D gene: TRBD1; V gene: TRBV7-3; J gene: TRBJ1-1; CDR3 protein: CASSWTGGYTEAFF; CDR3 DNA: TGTGCCAGCAGCTGGACAGGGGGCTACACTGAAGCTTTCTTT
clone size: NA; D gene: NA; V gene: TRBV30; J gene: TRBJ2-3; CDR3 protein: CAWREGWSTDTQYF; CDR3 DNA: TGTGCCTGGAGAGAGGGGTGGAGCACAGATACGCAGTATTTT
clone size: NA; D gene: TRBD1; V gene: TRBV5-1; J gene: TRBJ1-2; CDR3 protein: CASSLPGQGSYGYTF; CDR3 DNA: TGCGCCAGCTCTTTACCGGGACAGGGGAGCTATGGCTACACCTTC
clone size: NA; D gene: NA; V gene: TRBV11-3; J gene: TRBJ2-1; CDR3 protein: CASSLDGGTGEQFF; CDR3 DNA: TGTGCCAGCAGCTTAGATGGCGGGACGGGGGAGCAGTTCTTC
clone size: once; D gene: NA; V gene: TRBV5-4; J gene: TRBJ1-1; CDR3 protein: CASSLDAGTTEAFF; CDR3 DNA: TGTGCCAGCAGCTTGGATGCGGGGACCACTGAAGCTTTCTTT
clone size: NA; D gene: NA; V gene: TRBV4-2; J gene: TRBJ2-5; CDR3 protein: CASSQDKTQYF; CDR3 DNA: TGTGCCAGCAGCCAAGACAAGACCCAGTACTTC
clone size: NA; D gene: TRBD1; V gene: TRBV7-9; J gene: TRBJ1-5; CDR3 protein: CASSRQGGQPQHF; CDR3 DNA: TGTGCCAGCAGCCGACAGGGGGGTCAGCCCCAGCATTTT
clone size: NA; D gene: NA; V gene: TRBV5-1; J gene: TRBJ2-3; CDR3 protein: CASSPGLYTDTQYF; CDR3 DNA: TGCGCCAGCAGCCCGGGACTCTACACAGATACGCAGTATTTT
clone size: NA; D gene: TRBD2; V gene: TRBV29-1; J gene: TRBJ2-1; CDR3 protein: CSVREGNEQFF; CDR3 DNA: TGCAGCGTTCGGGAGGGGAATGAGCAGTTCTTC
clone size: NA; D gene: NA; V gene: TRBV5-4; J gene: TRBJ2-7; CDR3 protein: CASSGFDYEQYF; CDR3 DNA: TGTGCCAGCAGTGGCTTTGACTACGAGCAGTACTTC
clone size: NA; D gene: NA; V gene: TRBV6-4; J gene: TRBJ2-1; CDR3 protein: CASSDRWHEQFF; CDR3 DNA: TGTGCCAGCAGTGACAGGTGGCATGAGCAGTTCTTC
clone size: NA; D gene: NA; V gene: TRBV15; J gene: TRBJ2-7; CDR3 protein: CATSKGEAEQYF; CDR3 DNA: TGTGCCACCAGCAAAGGGGAAGCCGAGCAGTACTTC
clone size: NA; D gene: NA; V gene: TRBV5-6; J gene: TRBJ1-5; CDR3 protein: CASSLERGGQPQHF; CDR3 DNA: TGTGCCAGCAGCTTGGAAAGGGGTGGTCAGCCCCAGCATTTT
clone size: NA; D gene: TRBD1; V gene: TRBV6-5; J gene: TRBJ1-6; CDR3 protein: CATHQGANSPLHF; CDR3 DNA: TGTGCCACCCATCAGGGGGCTAATTCACCCCTCCACTTT
clone size: NA; D gene: NA; V gene: TRBV29-1; J gene: TRBJ2-2; CDR3 protein: CSVAFGGTNTGELFF; CDR3 DNA: TGCAGCGTTGCGTTTGGCGGCACGAACACCGGGGAGCTGTTTTTT
clone size: NA; D gene: TRBD2; V gene: TRBV29-1; J gene: TRBJ2-7; CDR3 protein: CSGSLAGTYEQYF; CDR3 DNA: TGCAGCGGTAGTCTAGCGGGGACTTACGAGCAGTACTTC
clone size: NA; D gene: NA; V gene: TRBV4-2; J gene: TRBJ2-5; CDR3 protein: CASSRSGGTVQETQYF; CDR3 DNA: TGTGCCAGCAGCCGCTCCGGGGGCACAGTTCAAGAGACCCAGTACTTC
clone size: once; D gene: NA; V gene: TRBV6-1; J gene: TRBJ1-1; CDR3 protein: CASSEWGRTTEAFF; CDR3 DNA: TGTGCCAGCAGTGAATGGGGCAGGACTACTGAAGCTTTCTTT
clone size: NA; D gene: NA; V gene: TRBV19; J gene: TRBJ1-5; CDR3 protein: CASSAGLIEHF; CDR3 DNA: TGTGCCAGTAGTGCCGGACTAATCGAGCATTTT
clone size: once; D gene: NA; V gene: TRBV2; J gene: TRBJ2-3; CDR3 protein: CASSRDNISQYF; CDR3 DNA: TGTGCCAGCAGCCGGGACAATATTTCGCAGTATTTT
clone size: NA; D gene: TRBD1; V gene: TRBV7-9; J gene: TRBJ2-7; CDR3 protein: CASRGQGFNEQYF; CDR3 DNA: TGTGCCAGCAGGGGACAGGGTTTCAACGAGCAGTACTTC
clone size: once; D gene: TRBD1; V gene: TRBV9; J gene: TRBJ2-5; CDR3 protein: CASSRTTGVSEEQYF; CDR3 DNA: TGTGCCAGCAGTCGGACGACAGGGGTCTCTGAAGAGCAGTACTTC
clone size: NA; D gene: NA; V gene: TRBV15; J gene: TRBJ2-1; CDR3 protein: CATSSIRGSYNEQFF; CDR3 DNA: TGTGCCACCAGCAGTATCAGGGGCTCCTACAATGAGCAGTTCTTC
clone size: NA; D gene: TRBD1; V gene: TRBV19; J gene: TRBJ1-3; CDR3 protein: CASRRQGEGNTIYF; CDR3 DNA: TGTGCCAGTAGAAGACAGGGGGAAGGAAACACCATATATTTT
clone size: once; D gene: NA; V gene: TRBV5-1; J gene: TRBJ2-3; CDR3 protein: CASSGPPADTQYF; CDR3 DNA: TGCGCCAGCAGCGGCCCTCCAGCGGATACGCAGTATTTT
clone size: once; D gene: NA; V gene: TRBV19; J gene: TRBJ1-2; CDR3 protein: CASSIVGSGDYGYTF; CDR3 DNA: TGTGCCAGTAGTATAGTAGGTTCGGGGGACTATGGCTACACCTTC
clone size: NA; D gene: NA; V gene: TRBV7-6; J gene: TRBJ2-7; CDR3 protein: CASSAPQGYEQYF; CDR3 DNA: TGTGCCAGCAGCGCCCCACAGGGTTACGAGCAGTACTTC
clone size: NA; D gene: NA; V gene: TRBV7-9; J gene: TRBJ2-7; CDR3 protein: CASSRFAYEQYF; CDR3 DNA: TGTGCCAGCAGCCGATTTGCCTACGAGCAGTACTTC
clone size: NA; D gene: NA; V gene: TRBV5-1; J gene: TRBJ1-5; CDR3 protein: CASSYWGLESNQPQHF; CDR3 DNA: TGCGCCAGCAGCTATTGGGGGTTGGAAAGCAATCAGCCCCAGCATTTT
clone size: NA; D gene: NA; V gene: TRBV19; J gene: TRBJ1-5; CDR3 protein: CASSVGHLVGAQHF; CDR3 DNA: TGTGCCAGTAGTGTTGGCCACCTTGTAGGGGCCCAGCATTTT
clone size: NA; D gene: NA; V gene: TRBV5-1; J gene: TRBJ1-1; CDR3 protein: CASRTGSTNTEAFF; CDR3 DNA: TGCGCCAGCAGGACAGGATCTACGAACACTGAAGCTTTCTTT
clone size: NA; D gene: NA; V gene: TRBV5-1; J gene: TRBJ2-6; CDR3 protein: CASSLAQSSGANVLTF; CDR3 DNA: TGCGCCAGCAGCTTGGCTCAGAGCTCTGGGGCCAACGTCCTGACTTTC
clone size: NA; D gene: NA; V gene: TRBV6-5; J gene: TRBJ1-1; CDR3 protein: CASRGYTAFF; CDR3 DNA: TGTGCCAGCCGGGGGTACACAGCTTTCTTT
clone size: NA; D gene: NA; V gene: TRBV1; J gene: TRBJ2-2; CDR3 protein: CTSRGLAGDRKFANTGELFF; CDR3 DNA: TGCACCAGCAGGGGACTAGCGGGCGACCGGAAGTTCGCGAACACCGGGGAGCTGTTTTTT
clone size: NA; D gene: NA; V gene: TRBV7-2; J gene: TRBJ2-6; CDR3 protein: CASSRPRTGEANVLTF; CDR3 DNA: TGTGCCAGCAGCAGGCCGAGAACCGGGGAGGCCAACGTCCTGACTTTC
clone size: NA; D gene: TRBD2; V gene: TRBV5-1; J gene: TRBJ2-2; CDR3 protein: CASSFAGGILHTGELFF; CDR3 DNA: TGCGCCAGCAGCTTTGCGGGGGGGATCTTACACACCGGGGAGCTGTTTTTT
clone size: NA; D gene: NA; V gene: TRBV27; J gene: TRBJ2-7; CDR3 protein: CASSLWRGSYEQYF; CDR3 DNA: TGTGCCAGCAGTTTATGGCGTGGGTCCTACGAGCAGTACTTC
clone size: NA; D gene: TRBD2; V gene: TRBV5-1; J gene: TRBJ2-1; CDR3 protein: CASSQLAGGHNEQFF; CDR3 DNA: TGCGCCAGCAGCCAGCTAGCGGGGGGCCACAATGAGCAGTTCTTC
clone size: NA; D gene: NA; V gene: TRBV5-5; J gene: TRBJ1-1; CDR3 protein: CASSLAGAGTEAFF; CDR3 DNA: TGTGCCAGCAGCTTGGCGGGGGCGGGCACTGAAGCTTTCTTT
clone size: NA; D gene: TRBD1; V gene: TRBV6-5; J gene: TRBJ1-1; CDR3 protein: CASSSTGGTPIVAFF; CDR3 DNA: TGTGCCAGCAGTTCCACAGGGGGTACCCCAATTGTGGCTTTCTTT
clone size: few; D gene: TRBD1; V gene: TRBV4-1; J gene: TRBJ1-2; CDR3 protein: CASSLRDRENYGYTF; CDR3 DNA: TGCGCCAGCAGCCTACGAGACAGGGAAAACTATGGCTACACCTTC
clone size: NA; D gene: NA; V gene: TRBV7-6; J gene: TRBJ2-7; CDR3 protein: CASSPSYPGTSYEQYF; CDR3 DNA: TGTGCCAGCAGCCCAAGCTACCCGGGCACCTCCTACGAGCAGTACTTC
clone size: NA; D gene: TRBD1; V gene: TRBV29-1; J gene: TRBJ2-5; CDR3 protein: CSADRVGETQYF; CDR3 DNA: TGCAGCGCAGACAGGGTCGGGGAGACCCAGTACTTC
clone size: NA; D gene: NA; V gene: TRBV5-1; J gene: TRBJ1-2; CDR3 protein: CASAGQGGYGYTF; CDR3 DNA: TGCGCCAGCGCCGGGCAGGGAGGATATGGCTACACCTTC
clone size: NA; D gene: NA; V gene: TRBV19; J gene: TRBJ2-3; CDR3 protein: CASSGFLTDTQYF; CDR3 DNA: TGTGCCAGTAGTGGGTTTCTCACAGATACGCAGTATTTT
clone size: once; D gene: NA; V gene: TRBV15; J gene: TRBJ2-7; CDR3 protein: CATSRVVGSGYEQYF; CDR3 DNA: TGTGCCACCAGCAGAGTAGTTGGCAGCGGCTACGAGCAGTACTTC
clone size: NA; D gene: TRBD1; V gene: TRBV27; J gene: TRBJ1-2; CDR3 protein: CASSFATGGGYGYTF; CDR3 DNA: TGTGCCAGCAGTTTCGCGACAGGGGGAGGTTATGGCTACACCTTC
clone size: NA; D gene: NA; V gene: TRBV5-1; J gene: TRBJ2-2; CDR3 protein: CASSLAGAGSTGELFF; CDR3 DNA: TGCGCCAGCAGCTTGGCAGGGGCCGGGAGCACCGGGGAGCTGTTTTTT
clone size: NA; D gene: NA; V gene: TRBV2; J gene: TRBJ1-5; CDR3 protein: CASSPDSREQPQHF; CDR3 DNA: TGTGCCAGCAGCCCGGACAGTCGTGAGCAGCCCCAGCATTTT
clone size: NA; D gene: NA; V gene: TRBV2; J gene: TRBJ1-2; CDR3 protein: CASTRLLYIGYGYTF; CDR3 DNA: TGTGCCAGCACCAGATTATTGTACATCGGCTATGGCTACACCTTC
clone size: NA; D gene: TRBD2; V gene: TRBV30; J gene: TRBJ2-1; CDR3 protein: CAWTSSGRDNEQFF; CDR3 DNA: TGTGCCTGGACCTCTAGCGGGAGAGACAATGAGCAGTTCTTC
clone size: NA; D gene: NA; V gene: TRBV6-4; J gene: TRBJ2-6; CDR3 protein: CASSPGTSSGANVLTF; CDR3 DNA: TGTGCCAGCAGTCCCGGGACCTCCTCTGGGGCCAACGTCCTGACTTTC
clone size: NA; D gene: NA; V gene: TRBV6-5; J gene: TRBJ2-7; CDR3 protein: CASSPTGGVSYEQYF; CDR3 DNA: TGTGCCAGCAGCCCTACCGGGGGTGTCTCCTACGAGCAGTACTTC
clone size: NA; D gene: NA; V gene: TRBV7-2; J gene: TRBJ1-5; CDR3 protein: CASSPSRVQPQHF; CDR3 DNA: TGTGCCAGCAGCCCCTCGAGGGTACAGCCCCAGCATTTT
clone size: NA; D gene: TRBD1; V gene: TRBV5-1; J gene: TRBJ1-2; CDR3 protein: CASSMTGDSPGYTF; CDR3 DNA: TGCGCCAGCAGCATGACAGGGGACTCTCCTGGCTACACCTTC
clone size: NA; D gene: TRBD1; V gene: TRBV7-9; J gene: TRBJ1-2; CDR3 protein: CASSPRGQNYGYTF; CDR3 DNA: TGTGCCAGCAGCCCAAGGGGACAGAACTATGGCTACACCTTC
clone size: NA; D gene: NA; V gene: TRBV2; J gene: TRBJ1-1; CDR3 protein: CASSESEVTEAFF; CDR3 DNA: TGTGCCAGCAGTGAGTCGGAGGTCACTGAAGCTTTCTTT